A selection of T cell receptor beta chains follows, all from one sample in a study of blood T cells in healthy people across ages. Via MiXCR, TCRdb re-called the 5' RACE reads, giving one row per CDR3 protein. The sample holds roughly 500,000 distinct CDR3 sequences; 25% to 30% are singletons and the top ten take about 18%. The source material was blood. The receptors were sampled from a woman in her 70s in good health. CDR3s include the opening cysteine and the closing phenylalanine or tryptophan. Fields, in order: clone size, V gene, D gene, CDR3 length, J gene, CDR3 DNA, CDR3 protein. D genes are given only for firm matches. The size entry is marked missing in some rows and otherwise reads once, few, many or a size class.

few	TRBV27	-	13	TRBJ1-2	TGTGCCAGCAGTTTCCGGACTACCGATGGCTACACCTTC	CASSFRTTDGYTF
few	TRBV2	-	16	TRBJ1-4	TGTGCCAGCAGTTCCCCGGAGGGTCGGGGGAATGAAAAACTGTTTTTT	CASSSPEGRGNEKLFF
-	TRBV7-9	-	17	TRBJ2-4	TGTGCCCGCAGCTCCCCACGGGCAGGGGAGGCCAAAAACATTCAGTACTTC	CARSSPRAGEAKNIQYF
few	TRBV6-5	TRBD1	15	TRBJ1-6	TGTGCCAGCAACGAAAAGACAGGGGGTAATTCACCCCTCCACTTT	CASNEKTGGNSPLHF
few	TRBV15	TRBD1	14	TRBJ1-2	TGTGCCACCAGCAGGGGACAGGAATGGAGTGGCTACACCTTC	CATSRGQEWSGYTF
-	TRBV7-8	-	14	TRBJ1-1	TGTGCCAGCAGCTTTAAAGGCCTGAACACTGAAGCTTTCTTT	CASSFKGLNTEAFF
-	TRBV20-1	TRBD2	14	TRBJ2-5	TGCAGTGCTAGCCCGGGACTAGGGCAAGAGACCCAGTACTTC	CSASPGLGQETQYF
few	TRBV29-1	-	14	TRBJ2-1	TGCAGCGTTGCTACAGGGAGCTCCTACAATGAGCAGTTCTTC	CSVATGSSYNEQFF
-	TRBV3-1	-	16	TRBJ2-5	TGTGCCAGCAGCCAAGTTCGTAGCAAGTACCAAGAGACCCAGTACTTC	CASSQVRSKYQETQYF
many	TRBV20-1	TRBD2	15	TRBJ2-7	TGCAGTGCTAGAGATCTGGCTAGCGGGAACTACGAGCAGTACTTC	CSARDLASGNYEQYF
few	TRBV12-3/TRBV12-4	TRBD1	14	TRBJ1-4	TGTGCCAGCAGTATACAGGGGGGTAATGAAAAACTGTTTTTT	CASSIQGGNEKLFF
few	TRBV27	TRBD1	15	TRBJ1-2	TGTGCCAGCCACGGAGGGGGCCAGGGTTGGTCGGGCTACACCTTC	CASHGGGQGWSGYTF
-	TRBV5-6	TRBD2	14	TRBJ2-3	TGTGCCAGCAAGACTAGCGGGGGGGCAATTACGCAGTATTTT	CASKTSGGAITQYF
-	TRBV20-1	TRBD1	14	TRBJ2-5	TGCAGTGCTAGGGACGGACAGGGACGAGAGACCCAGTACTTC	CSARDGQGRETQYF
-	TRBV20-1	-	12	TRBJ2-3	TGCAGACCTACAAGAAGGGCAGATACGCAGTATTTT	CRPTRRADTQYF
-	TRBV20-1	-	14	TRBJ2-7	TGCAGTGCTAGCTTACAGGGTTGGAGGGGAGAGCAGTACTTC	CSASLQGWRGEQYF
-	TRBV7-3	-	14	TRBJ2-5	TGTGCCAGCAGCTTAACTTCCCGAGGGGAGACCCAGTACTTC	CASSLTSRGETQYF
few	TRBV2	-	12	TRBJ2-3	TGTGCCAGCAGGCTAGGGGGGAATACGCAGTATTTT	CASRLGGNTQYF
-	TRBV15	TRBD2	20	TRBJ2-1	TGTGCCACCAGCGAAGTAGAAGTCTCCTATCGGCGGGGGGCTTACAATGAGCAGTTCTTC	CATSEVEVSYRRGAYNEQFF
few	TRBV20-1	-	15	TRBJ2-3	TGCAGTGCTAGAGAGGCGGGGACCTCCACAGATACGCAGTATTTT	CSAREAGTSTDTQYF
few	TRBV12-3/TRBV12-4	TRBD2	13	TRBJ2-1	TGTGCCAGCAGTTTAGGGACTAGAGCTGAGCAGTTCTTC	CASSLGTRAEQFF
-	TRBV20-1	TRBD2	16	TRBJ2-3	TGCAGTGCTACCACTAGCGGCCCCTCTAGCACAGATACGCAGTATTTT	CSATTSGPSSTDTQYF
-	TRBV20-1	TRBD1	14	TRBJ2-7	TGCAGTGCTAGTTCCCCGACAGGGGACTACGAGCAGTACTTC	CSASSPTGDYEQYF
many	TRBV27	-	12	TRBJ2-3	TGTGCCAGCAGTACATTCACAGATACGCAGTATTTT	CASSTFTDTQYF